This T cell receptor beta chain was identified during a study of shared clonotypes between healthy human individuals. The study, taken as a whole, reports: Among several donors, roughly 5% of naive CD4 clonotypes were found in common.

Sequencing used immunoSEQ multiplex PCR; TCRdb keeps in-frame clones, though not all of them. The table shows millions of clones, with 90% to 95% occurring only once. On this clone itself: Its antigen is currently unknown.

Germline CDR1 is LNHNV and CDR2 is YYDKDF (reference sequence). This CDR3 comprises 16 residues. Germline trimming cut 1 base from V and 0 bases from J; bases unmatched to any gene: 6. Sequenced material: naive CD4+ T cells sorted from blood. Subset indicated: CD45RA+ positively selected. The genes are TRBV15 and TRBJ2-7; the match to TRBD2 covers 7 bases. The receptor was isolated from a man younger than 35 in good health. CDR3 loop: CATSRGGGAVSYEQYF. CDR3 sequence (DNA): TGTGCCACCAGCAGAGGGGGAGGGGCCGTCTCCTACGAGCAGTACTTC.